The 12 T cell receptor beta chains listed next were all sequenced from one sample in a study of T cell responses to AZD1222 COVID-19 vaccine. TCRdb's table, derived via immunoSEQ multiplex PCR, lists solely in-frame clones and lacks some. The data hold about 150,000 clones, with 70% to 90% observed a single time. Sequenced material: peripheral blood, taken 28 days after the second AZD1222 dose. Receptors originate from an adult who received the AZD1222 COVID-19 vaccine.

This chain connects TRBV7-4 to TRBJ2-4; 13 bases are a match to TRBD2. The CDR3 is 18 amino acids. V lost 4 bases to trimming and J lost 0 bases; unmatched junction nucleotides: 6. The V gene's germline CDR1 is SGHVT and CDR2 SQSDAQ. CDR3 sequence reads: CASSSILAGGLAKNIQYF. The CDR3 DNA is TGTGCCAGCAGCTCTATACTAGCGGGAGGGTTAGCCAAAAACATTCAGTACTTC. The whole variable domain, filled in from reference TRBV7-4 and TRBJ2-4, reads GAGVSQSPRYKVAKRGRDVALRCDSISGHVTLYWYRQTLGQGSEVLTYSQSDAQRDKSGRPSGRFSAERPERSVSTLKIQRTEQGDSAVYLCASSSILAGGLAKNIQYFGAGTRLSVL.

The chain combines TRBV7-2 with TRBJ1-1; a weak D match, TRBD1 (6 bases). The CDR3 extends over 15 amino acids. Germline V gene data show CDR1 as SGHTA and CDR2 as FQGNSA. V was shortened by 5 bases and J by 0 bases, with 13 bases between the two germline ends. This CDR3 reads CASSPPTGLNTEAFF. Here the CDR3 DNA reads TGTGCCAGCAGCCCCCCCACAGGGTTGAACACTGAAGCTTTCTTT.

This clone was recorded only once. A read error may produce the germline difference seen at one junction end. The genes are TRBV6-5 and TRBJ2-7, with D possibly TRBD2 on 6 matching bases. The V gene's germline CDR1 is MNHEY and CDR2 SVGAGI. The CDR3 length is 16 residues. In DNA, the CDR3 is TGTGCCAGCAGTTACTCGACCGCTAGCGCGTCCTACGGGCAGTACTTC. As protein: CASSYSTASASYGQYF.

The rearrangement joins TRBV14 to TRBJ2-7, with D perhaps matching TRBD1 (5 bases). The germline V gene has CDR1 SGHDN and CDR2 FVKESK. V was cut by 1 base and J by 2 bases, with 9 bases left in between. The CDR3 contains 14 residues. The CDR3 sequence: CASSQVAGPYEQYF. Written as DNA, the CDR3 is TGTGCCAGCAGCCAAGTAGCAGGGCCCTACGAGCAGTACTTC.

The V gene is TRBV25-1, the J gene TRBJ2-1; 11 bases line up with TRBD2. The CDR3 has 14 residues. Germline loops: CDR1 MGHDK, CDR2 SYGVNS. The J segment lost 6 bases and the V segment lost 5 bases, leaving 3 bases of the junction unmatched. The CDR3 region has the DNA TGTGCCAGCAGTAGACTAGCGGGGACCAATGAGCAGTTCTTC. It is translated as CASSRLAGTNEQFF.

This clone is a singleton in its sample. This sequence joins TRBV14 and TRBJ1-5; D remains unclear. This CDR3 comprises 13 residues. V lost 1 base, J lost 4 bases, and 5 bases lay in between. Per the germline V gene, CDR1 is SGHDN and CDR2 is FVKESK. CDR3 region: CASSQAPNQPQHF. The CDR3 DNA is TGTGCCAGCAGCCAAGCTCCGAATCAGCCCCAGCATTTT.

The chain recombines TRBV7-9 with TRBJ1-4; 9 nucleotides align to TRBD1. V lost 2 bases and J lost 7; bases outside the gene matches: 8. The CDR3 spans 16 residues. CDR1 is SEHNR, CDR2 FQNEAQ, per germline (reference sequence). The DNA for the CDR3 is TGTGCCAGCAGCTTATCTTCGGGACAGGGCGGTGAAAAACTGTTTTTT. The encoded protein is CASSLSSGQGGEKLFF.

The sample holds a few counts of this clone. This chain connects TRBV6-1 to TRBJ1-6, with D uncertain. Germline V gene data show CDR1 as MNHNS and CDR2 as SASEGT. The CDR3 runs to 15 residues. Trimming left V 0 bases short and J 6 bases short, with 9 bases between. The CDR3 spells CASSEAPDLNSPLHF. CDR3 DNA sequence: TGTGCCAGCAGTGAAGCTCCGGACCTTAATTCACCCCTCCACTTT.

The chain couples TRBV9 to TRBJ1-1; D unclear. V lost 3 bases, J lost 3 bases, and 18 bases lay in between. CDR1 and CDR2 (germline): SGDLS, YYNGEE. The CDR3 is 16 residues long. CDR3 in DNA: TGTGCCAGCAGCGCAGACCCGAAGGACTGGCACACTGAAGCTTTCTTT. Protein product: CASSADPKDWHTEAFF.

The chain combines TRBV10-3 with TRBJ2-3, with D unclear. This CDR3 contains 16 residues. V lost 0 bases and J lost 2, with 12 bases in between. Germline V gives CDR1 ENHRY, CDR2 SYGVKD. In DNA, the CDR3 is TGTGCCATCAGTGAGTCGGCGGAGATGGTCACAGATACGCAGTATTTT. It specifies CAISESAEMVTDTQYF.

The chain combines TRBV19 with TRBJ1-1, with 10 bases that match TRBD1. There are 13 residues in the CDR3. V was pared by 5 bases and J by 7 bases, with 4 bases of the junction left unmatched. Germline V lookup: CDR1 LNHDA, CDR2 SQIVND (reference sequence). The CDR3 is CASSPRDRGEAFF. DNA for the CDR3: TGTGCCAGTAGTCCTCGGGACAGGGGTGAAGCTTTCTTT.

The genes are TRBV18 and TRBJ1-1, with D tentatively TRBD1 (6 bases). The CDR3 is made up of 15 amino acids. Germline loops: CDR1 KGHSH, CDR2 LQKENI. Trimming took off 6 bases at V and 0 bases at J, with 14 bases between the two ends. CDR3 sequence: CASSQGGGMNTEAFF. The CDR3, as DNA: TGTGCCAGCTCGCAAGGGGGGGGCATGAACACTGAAGCTTTCTTT. The full variable domain, rest sourced from reference TRBV18 and TRBJ1-1, is NAGVMQNPRHLVRRRGQEARLRCSPMKGHSHVYWYRQLPEEGLKFMVYLQKENIIDESGMPKERFSAEFPKEGPSILRIQQVVRGDSAAYFCASSQGGGMNTEAFFGQGTRLTVV.